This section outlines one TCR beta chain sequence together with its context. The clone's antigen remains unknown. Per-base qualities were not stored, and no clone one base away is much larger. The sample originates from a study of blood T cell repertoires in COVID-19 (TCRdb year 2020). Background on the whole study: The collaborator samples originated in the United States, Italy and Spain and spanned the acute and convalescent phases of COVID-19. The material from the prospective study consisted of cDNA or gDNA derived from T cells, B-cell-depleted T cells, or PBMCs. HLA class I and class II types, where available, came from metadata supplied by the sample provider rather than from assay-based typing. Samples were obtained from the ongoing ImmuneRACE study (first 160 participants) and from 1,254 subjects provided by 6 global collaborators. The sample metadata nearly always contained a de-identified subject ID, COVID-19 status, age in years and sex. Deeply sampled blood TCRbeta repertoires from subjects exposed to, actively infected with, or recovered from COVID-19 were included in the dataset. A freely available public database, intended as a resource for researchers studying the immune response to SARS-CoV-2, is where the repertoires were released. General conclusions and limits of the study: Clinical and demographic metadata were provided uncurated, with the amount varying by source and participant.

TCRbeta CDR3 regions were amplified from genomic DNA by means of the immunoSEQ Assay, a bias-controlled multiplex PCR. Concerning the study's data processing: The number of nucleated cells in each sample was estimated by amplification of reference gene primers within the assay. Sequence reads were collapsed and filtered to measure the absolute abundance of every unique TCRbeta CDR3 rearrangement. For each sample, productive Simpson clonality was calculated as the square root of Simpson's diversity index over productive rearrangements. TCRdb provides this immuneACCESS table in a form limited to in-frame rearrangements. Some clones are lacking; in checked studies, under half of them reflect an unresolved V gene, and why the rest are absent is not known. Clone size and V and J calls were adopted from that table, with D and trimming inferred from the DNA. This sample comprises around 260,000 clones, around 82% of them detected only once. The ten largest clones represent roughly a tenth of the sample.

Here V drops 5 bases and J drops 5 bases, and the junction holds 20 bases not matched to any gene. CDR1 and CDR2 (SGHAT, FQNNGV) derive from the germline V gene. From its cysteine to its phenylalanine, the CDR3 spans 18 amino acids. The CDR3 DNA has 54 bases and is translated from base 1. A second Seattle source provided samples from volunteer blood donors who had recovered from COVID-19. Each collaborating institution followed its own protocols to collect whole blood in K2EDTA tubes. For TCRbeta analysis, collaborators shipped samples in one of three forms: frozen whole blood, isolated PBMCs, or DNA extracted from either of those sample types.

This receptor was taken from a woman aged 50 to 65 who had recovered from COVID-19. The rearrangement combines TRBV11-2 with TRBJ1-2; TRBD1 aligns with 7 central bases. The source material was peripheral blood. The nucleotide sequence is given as TGTGCCAGCAGCGACTCTCCCGTGACAGGGTCCGGCTTGTATGGCTACACCTTC. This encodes CASSDSPVTGSGLYGYTF.